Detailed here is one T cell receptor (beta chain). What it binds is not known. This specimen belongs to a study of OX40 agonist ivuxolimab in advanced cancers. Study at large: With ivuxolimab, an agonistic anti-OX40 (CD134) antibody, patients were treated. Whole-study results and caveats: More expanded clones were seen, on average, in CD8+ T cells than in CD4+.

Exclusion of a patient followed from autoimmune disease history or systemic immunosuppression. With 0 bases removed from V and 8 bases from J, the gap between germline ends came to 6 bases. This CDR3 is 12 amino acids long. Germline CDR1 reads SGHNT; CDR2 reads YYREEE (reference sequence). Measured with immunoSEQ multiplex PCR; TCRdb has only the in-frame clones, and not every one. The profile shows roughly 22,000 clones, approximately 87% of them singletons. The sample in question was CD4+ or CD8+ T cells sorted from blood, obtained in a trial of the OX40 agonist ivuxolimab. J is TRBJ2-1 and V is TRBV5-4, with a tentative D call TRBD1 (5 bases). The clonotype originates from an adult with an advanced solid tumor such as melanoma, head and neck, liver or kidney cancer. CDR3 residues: CASSLGGYEQFF. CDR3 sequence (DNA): TGTGCCAGCAGCTTGGGGGGCTATGAGCAGTTCTTC. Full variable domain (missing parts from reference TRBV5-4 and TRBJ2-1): ETGVTQSPTHLIKTRGQQVTLRCSSQSGHNTVSWYQQALGQGPQFIFQYYREEENGRGNFPPRFSGLQFPNYSSELNVNALELDDSALYLCASSLGGYEQFFGPGTRLTVL.